This T cell receptor (beta chain) was sequenced during a study of shared T cell receptors in the human thymus. This table comes from immunoSEQ multiplex PCR, and its TCRdb copy is limited to in-frame clones, with some not included. The data contain 700,000 or so clones, 70% to 90% of them singletons. Germline CDR1 is SGDLS and CDR2 is YYNGEE. The CDR3 consists of 17 residues. V shed 1 base and J 4 bases; nucleotides not matched to a gene: 9. This sample also belongs to another study, concerning human thymus T cells. Turning to that study: Blood and thymic repertoires both appeared biased in V and J gene usage. In unrelated individuals, thymic repertoires overlapped highly, according to related research.

The TCR comes from a girl under three years old with a congenital heart defect. Material: thymocytes. This chain links TRBV9 with TRBJ2-1; 9 bases fit TRBD1. CDR3 region: CASSVRGPGTGYNEQFF. The CDR3 DNA reads as TGTGCCAGCAGCGTACGGGGCCCCGGGACAGGGTACAATGAGCAGTTCTTC.